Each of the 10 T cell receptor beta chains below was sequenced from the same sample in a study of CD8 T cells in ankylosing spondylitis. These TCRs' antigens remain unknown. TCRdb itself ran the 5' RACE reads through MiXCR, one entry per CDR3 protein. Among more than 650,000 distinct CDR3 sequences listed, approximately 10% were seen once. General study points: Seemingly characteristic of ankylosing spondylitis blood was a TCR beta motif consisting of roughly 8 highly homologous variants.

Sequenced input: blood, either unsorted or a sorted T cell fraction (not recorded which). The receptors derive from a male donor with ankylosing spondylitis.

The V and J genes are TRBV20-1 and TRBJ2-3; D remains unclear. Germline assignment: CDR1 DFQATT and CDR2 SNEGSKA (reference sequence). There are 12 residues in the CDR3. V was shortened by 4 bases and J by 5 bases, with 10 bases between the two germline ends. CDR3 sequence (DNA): TGCAGTGCTACCTCGGACCGAGATACGCAGTATTTT. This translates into CSATSDRDTQYF.

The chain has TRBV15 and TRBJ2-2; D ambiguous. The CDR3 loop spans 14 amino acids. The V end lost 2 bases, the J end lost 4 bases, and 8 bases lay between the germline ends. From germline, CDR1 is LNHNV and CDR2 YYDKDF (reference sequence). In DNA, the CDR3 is TGTGCCACCAGCAGACCCGCGCGCACCGGGGAGCTGTTTTTT. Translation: CATSRPARTGELFF.

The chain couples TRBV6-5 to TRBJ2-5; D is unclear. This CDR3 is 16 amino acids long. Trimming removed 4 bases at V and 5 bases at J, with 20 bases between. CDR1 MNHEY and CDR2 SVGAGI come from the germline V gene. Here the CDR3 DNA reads TGTGCCAGCAGTTCCCCACCCGGCAGTAGATTGGAGACCCAGTACTTC. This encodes CASSSPPGSRLETQYF.

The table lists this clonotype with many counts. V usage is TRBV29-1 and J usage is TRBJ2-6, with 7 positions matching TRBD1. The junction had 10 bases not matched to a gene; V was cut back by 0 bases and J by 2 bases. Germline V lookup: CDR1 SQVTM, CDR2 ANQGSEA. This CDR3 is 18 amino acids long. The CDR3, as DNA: TGCAGCGTTGAAGACCGTTACAGGGGAGTTCCTGGGGCCAACGTCCTGACTTTC. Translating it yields CSVEDRYRGVPGANVLTF.

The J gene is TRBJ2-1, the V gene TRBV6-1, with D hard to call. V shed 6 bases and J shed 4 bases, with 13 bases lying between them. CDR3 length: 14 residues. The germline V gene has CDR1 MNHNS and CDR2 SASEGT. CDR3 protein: CASRAVTTYNEQFF. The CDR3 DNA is TGTGCCAGCAGGGCGGTTACTACTTACAATGAGCAGTTCTTC.

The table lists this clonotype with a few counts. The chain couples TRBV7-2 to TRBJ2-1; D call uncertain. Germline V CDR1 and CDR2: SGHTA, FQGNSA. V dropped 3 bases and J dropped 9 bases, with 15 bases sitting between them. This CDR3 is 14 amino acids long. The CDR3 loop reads CASSFSSLGGEQFF. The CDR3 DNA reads TGTGCCAGCAGCTTCAGCAGCTTGGGCGGTGAGCAGTTCTTC.

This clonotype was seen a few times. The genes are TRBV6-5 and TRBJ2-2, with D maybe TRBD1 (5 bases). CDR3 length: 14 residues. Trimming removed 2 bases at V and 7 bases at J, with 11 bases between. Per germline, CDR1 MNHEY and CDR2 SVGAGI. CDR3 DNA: TGTGCCAGCAGTTACGGCAGGGTCGACGGGGAGCTGTTTTTT. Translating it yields CASSYGRVDGELFF.

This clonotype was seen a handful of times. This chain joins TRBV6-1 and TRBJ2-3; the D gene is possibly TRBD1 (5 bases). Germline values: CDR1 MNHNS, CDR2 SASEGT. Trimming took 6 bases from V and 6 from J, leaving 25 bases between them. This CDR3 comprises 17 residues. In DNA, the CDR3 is TGTGCCAGCAGCCGACGTTGGGTAGGGGCCGATCGGGATACGCAGTATTTT. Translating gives CASSRRWVGADRDTQYF.

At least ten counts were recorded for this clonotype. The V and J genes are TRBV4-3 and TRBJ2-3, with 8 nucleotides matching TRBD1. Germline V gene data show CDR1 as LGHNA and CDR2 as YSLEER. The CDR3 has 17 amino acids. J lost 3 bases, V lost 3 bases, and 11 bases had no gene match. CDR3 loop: CASSQRVTGVSTDTQYF. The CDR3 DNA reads TGCGCCAGCAGCCAGAGAGTGACAGGGGTTAGTACAGATACGCAGTATTTT.

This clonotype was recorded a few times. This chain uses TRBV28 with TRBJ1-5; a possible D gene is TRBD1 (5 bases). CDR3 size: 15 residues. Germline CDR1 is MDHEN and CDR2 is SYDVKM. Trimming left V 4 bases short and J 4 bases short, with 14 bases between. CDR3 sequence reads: CASSSGRPTNQPQHF. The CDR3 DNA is TGTGCCAGCAGTTCGGGACGCCCTACGAATCAGCCCCAGCATTTT.